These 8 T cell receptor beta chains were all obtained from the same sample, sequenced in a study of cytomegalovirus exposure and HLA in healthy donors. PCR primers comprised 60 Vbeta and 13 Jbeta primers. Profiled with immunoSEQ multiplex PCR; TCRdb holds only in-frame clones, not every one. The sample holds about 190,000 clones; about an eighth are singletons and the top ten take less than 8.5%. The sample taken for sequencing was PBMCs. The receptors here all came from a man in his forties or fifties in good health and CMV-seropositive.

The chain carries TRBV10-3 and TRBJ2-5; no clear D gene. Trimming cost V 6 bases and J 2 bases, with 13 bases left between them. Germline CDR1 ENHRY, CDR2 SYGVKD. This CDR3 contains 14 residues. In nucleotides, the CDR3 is TGTGCCATCAGACCGTTAGGAGAACAAGAGACCCAGTACTTC. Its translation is CAIRPLGEQETQYF.

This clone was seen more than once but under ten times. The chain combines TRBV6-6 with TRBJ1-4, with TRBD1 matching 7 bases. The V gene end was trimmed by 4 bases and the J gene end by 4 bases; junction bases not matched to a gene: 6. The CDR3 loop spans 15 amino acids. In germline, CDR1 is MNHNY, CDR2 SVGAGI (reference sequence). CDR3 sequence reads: CASSSIRDSNEKLFF. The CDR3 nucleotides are TGTGCCAGCAGTTCGATCCGGGACAGTAATGAAAAACTGTTTTTT.

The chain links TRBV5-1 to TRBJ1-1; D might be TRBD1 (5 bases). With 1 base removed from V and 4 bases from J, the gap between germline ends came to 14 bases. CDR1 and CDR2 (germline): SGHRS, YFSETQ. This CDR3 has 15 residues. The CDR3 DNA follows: TGCGCCAGCAGCTTGATGGACACCACGGGCACTGAAGCTTTCTTT. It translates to CASSLMDTTGTEAFF. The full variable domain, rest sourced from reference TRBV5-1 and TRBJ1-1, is KAGVTQTPRYLIKTRGQQVTLSCSPISGHRSVSWYQQTPGQGLQFLFEYFSETQRNKGNFPGRFSGRQFSNSRSEMNVSTLELGDSALYLCASSLMDTTGTEAFFGQGTRLTVV.

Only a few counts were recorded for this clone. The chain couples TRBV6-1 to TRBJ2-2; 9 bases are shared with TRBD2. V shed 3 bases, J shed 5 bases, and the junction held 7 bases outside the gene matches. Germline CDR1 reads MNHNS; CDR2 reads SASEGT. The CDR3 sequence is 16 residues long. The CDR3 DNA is TGTGCCAGCAGTGACGGCGGGGGGGCGAGAACCGGGGAGCTGTTTTTT. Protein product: CASSDGGGARTGELFF.

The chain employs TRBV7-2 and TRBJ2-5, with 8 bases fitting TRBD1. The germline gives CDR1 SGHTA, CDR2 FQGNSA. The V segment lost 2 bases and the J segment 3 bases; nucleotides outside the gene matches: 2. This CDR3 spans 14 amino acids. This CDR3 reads CASSLQGAEETQYF. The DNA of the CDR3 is TGTGCCAGCAGCTTACAGGGGGCGGAAGAGACCCAGTACTTC.

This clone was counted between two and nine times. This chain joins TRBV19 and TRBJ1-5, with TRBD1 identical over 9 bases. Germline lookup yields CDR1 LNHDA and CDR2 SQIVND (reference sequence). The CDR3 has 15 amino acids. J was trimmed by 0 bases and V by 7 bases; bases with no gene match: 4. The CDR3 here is CASKGDRASNQPQHF. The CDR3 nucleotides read TGTGCCAGTAAGGGGGACAGGGCTAGCAATCAGCCCCAGCATTTT.

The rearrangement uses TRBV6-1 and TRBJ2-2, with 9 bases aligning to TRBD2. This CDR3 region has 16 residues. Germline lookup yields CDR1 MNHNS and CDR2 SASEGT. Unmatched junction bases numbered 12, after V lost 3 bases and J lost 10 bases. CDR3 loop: CASSDPRGLAPPELFF. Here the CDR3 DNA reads TGTGCCAGCAGTGACCCCAGGGGACTAGCCCCACCGGAGCTGTTTTTT.

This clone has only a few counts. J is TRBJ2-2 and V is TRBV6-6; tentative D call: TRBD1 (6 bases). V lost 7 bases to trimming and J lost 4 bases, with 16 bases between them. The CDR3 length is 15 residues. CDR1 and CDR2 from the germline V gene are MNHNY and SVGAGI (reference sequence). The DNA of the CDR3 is TGTGCCAGCACCCTGATCAGAGGGGGCACCGGGGAGCTGTTTTTT. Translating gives CASTLIRGGTGELFF.